This entry describes one T cell receptor (beta chain). Its target is unknown. These data come from a study of OX40 agonist ivuxolimab in advanced cancers. About the research overall: Averaging 60 years in age, with a range of roughly 23 to 85, the cohort was 80% to 90% male. It was permissible to have had prior anti-PD-1, anti-PD-L1 or anti-CTLA-4 therapy, and around 41% had some. Study-level findings and limits: Normalized expansion of T-cell clones was also low for some nonresponders. Average numbers of expanded clones were greater in CD8+ T cells than in CD4+.

Generated by immunoSEQ multiplex PCR, the TCRdb table keeps only in-frame clones and is missing some. The repertoire holds about 71,000 clones, with around 80% as singletons. CDR1 and CDR2 (germline): SEHNR, FQNEAQ (reference sequence). The CDR3 runs 17 residues. Losses at the gene ends were 1 base for V and 7 bases for J; bases not matched to a gene: 11. Sequences were derived from CD4+ or CD8+ T cells sorted from blood, sampled in a trial of the OX40 agonist ivuxolimab. The sequence was collected from an adult with an advanced solid tumor such as melanoma, head and neck, liver or kidney cancer. V is TRBV7-9 and J is TRBJ2-5, with 11 positions matching TRBD2. The CDR3 is CASSLGLAGRRGGTQYF. The CDR3 nucleotides read TGTGCCAGCAGCTTAGGACTAGCGGGGCGTCGGGGAGGGACCCAGTACTTC.